This TCR beta chain emerged from a study of T cell responses to AZD1222 COVID-19 vaccine. Study results and caveats: Clonal diversity may have been underestimated in mostly white British donors. Close to half of all spike-specific TCRs reportedly target regions of the variants that are unmutated. Baseline testing showed seropositivity in only a handful of AZD1222 recipients. Dominant at 160-218 and 743-854, vaccine-associated CD4 TCRs also spanned spike.

On this clone: Antigen: not known.

CDR1 and CDR2 (germline): KGHDR, SFDVKD. The V end lost 3 bases, the J end lost 1 base, and 2 bases lay between the germline ends. CDR3 length: 12 residues. TCRdb keeps only in-frame clones here, not all; method: immunoSEQ multiplex PCR. The data hold roughly 150,000 clones, with about 87% observed a single time. This chain links TRBV24-1 with TRBJ2-5; no reliable D call. The material sequenced was peripheral blood, taken 28 days after the second AZD1222 dose. This receptor was identified in an adult who received the AZD1222 COVID-19 vaccine. The DNA for the CDR3 is TGTGCCACCAGTGATACCCAAGAGACCCAGTACTTC. As protein: CATSDTQETQYF.